This T cell receptor (beta chain) was retrieved from a study of shared clonotypes between healthy human individuals (dated by TCRdb to 2020 to 2021). About the full investigation: The cohort comprised a couple of women and a few men aged 18 to 49 years. For each donor, CD4 naive and CD4 memory were each run on three plates, CD8 naive on two plates, and CD8 memory on one plate. The study deeply sequenced blood TCR repertoires of about 5 healthy adults to estimate repertoire size and the extent of clonotype sharing between individuals. To increase sequencing depth and limit assay-specific biases, TCR repertoire library preparation and sequencing were carried out by different laboratories using diverse techniques. Between about 0.85 and 8.9 billion PBMCs per donor were obtained by leukapheresis. Here is what the overall study found, with its caveats: Estimated clonotype richness was generally larger for naive than for memory subsets. Roughly 5.2% of naive CD4, 3.5% of naive CD8, 2.3% of memory CD4, and 0.4% of memory CD8 clonotypes were shared across several donors. Sampling was limited to blood, and TCR repertoires in tissue likely differ from TCR repertoires in blood. Clonotypes shared by all four sorted-subset donors showed higher generation probabilities than non-shared clonotypes. Because the study included a small number of donors, the genetic and exposure-history diversity represented was limited. Based on pairwise subsampling, the degree of clonotype sharing among donors was expected to be affected by sequencing depth. Even with the large sequencing depth, rarefaction of the sorted-subset datasets indicated that sequencing was incomplete.

The CDR3 contains 11 residues, cysteine and phenylalanine counted. The kept DNA is CDR3 alone, 33 bases in frame from the first base. V is cut by 4 bases and J by 11 bases, and the space between the germline ends is 12 bases. CDR1 and CDR2 are drawn from the germline V gene: MGHRA, YSYEKL. Using the deep immunoSEQ assay, TCR CDR3 regions were amplified from genomic DNA by multiplex PCR. Extracted genomic DNA from each cell subset was spread evenly across all wells of several immunoSEQ 96-well plates, with each plate serving as a replicate. For sorted subsets, approximately 200 ng of genomic DNA, equivalent to 30,000 or so T cell genomes, went into each replicate PCR. The purified libraries were quantified using a Qubit 3.0 fluorometer, sized with a Bioanalyzer 2100, and then quantified again using the KAPA Library Quantification kit. Every immunoSEQ 96-well plate was sequenced on a separate single-read 150-cycle Illumina NextSeq 550 flow cell. Per the original workflow: The immunoSEQ output contained only junctional sequences without quality scores, so filtering could not match that applied to full-length reads. To assign V/J genes and CDR3, sequences were annotated against IMGT germline references using PyIR, a Python wrapper for IgBLAST v1.9. Reads were filtered out if the reads had weak V/J assignments (E-value above 1e-6), no CDR3, stop codons, out-of-frame junctions, or ambiguous translated residues. V3J clonotypes were defined by identical inferred V gene, J gene, and CDR3 amino acid sequence. To compute the percentage overlap between repertoires, the number of shared unique clonotypes was divided by the size of the smaller repertoire. Repertoire richness was assessed with RTK rarefaction, the Chao1 estimator, and Recon v2.1 estimates of unobserved clonotypes. For all TCRbeta clonotypes obtained by the gDNA method from four donors, generation probabilities were computed with OLGA. The immuneACCESS repertoire file appears here via TCRdb, limited to in-frame rearrangements. These files lack a portion of the clones; in checked studies, under half of the deficit traces to unresolved V genes, and the cause of the others is not known. V, J and clone size derive from that table, while D and trimming were established from the DNA sequence. This sample gives fewer than 3 million clones in total; roughly 92% of them show up just once. The leading ten clones occupy more than 0.35% of the sample.

The donors were healthy, HIV-negative adults who had no recently reported acute infections or vaccinations. All donors were Caucasian adults living in Nashville, Tennessee, USA. CD4+ T cells were enriched by magnetic negative selection, after which naive cells were positively selected on CD45RA and the negative fraction was taken as the memory subset. Blood was collected by leukapheresis, and PBMCs were isolated by Ficoll-Histopaque density gradient centrifugation and then cryopreserved in liquid nitrogen vapor phase. Purity and quantity of every magnetically sorted T cell population were checked by analytical flow cytometry. Genomic DNA was isolated from every sorted fraction and measured by UV absorbance on a Nanodrop 2000c. Concerning this clone: What antigen it recognizes has not been identified. Base qualities are not provided; no much larger clone lies one nucleotide away.

This TCR was sampled from a man between 18 and 35 years old in good health. Some clones in this sample may be carry-over from other donors' samples. This sequence uses TRBV4-1 and TRBJ2-7, with the D assignment possibly TRBD1 or TRBD2, given 6 matching bases for each. The sequencing sample was made of naive CD4+ T cells from PBMCs. The cell subset or site label, read with the paper, signifies: CD45RA+ positively selected. The nucleotide sequence reads TGCGCCAGCAGCCTCGGGGGCAGGGAGTACTTC. This yields the protein CASSLGGREYF.